The sample holds a few counts of the clone carrying this T cell receptor beta chain. Its specificity is not known. The data are from a study of T cell repertoires in cytomegalovirus infection. Study-level background: Indications came from public TCR beta signatures; they pointed to CMV infection and to a matching HLA type.

The CDR3 spans 14 residues. From germline, CDR1 is SNHLY and CDR2 FYNNEI. The junction had 5 bases not matched to a gene; V was cut back by 7 bases and J by 1 base. TCRdb ran MiXCR on the reads and lists one entry per CDR3 protein. Of over 100,000 distinct CDR3 sequences in the sample, over 9.5% are singletons; the top ten hold around 33%. Findings and caveats of the study: Dominating the ex vivo response were TCR beta clonotypes that were CMV-specific and HLA-C-restricted. Carriage of CMV together with the relevant HLA was identifiable through cumulative public TCR beta family frequency.

The chain combines TRBV2 with TRBJ2-3; 7 bases align to TRBD1. The sequencing sample was made of PBMCs, sequenced either directly or after in vitro stimulation (not recorded which). The clonotype was recovered from a human donor in good health (CMV status not recorded). Some clones in this sample may be carry-over from other donors' samples. The CDR3: CASTRTGRTDTQYF. The CDR3 DNA follows: TGTGCCAGCACGAGGACAGGTCGCACAGATACGCAGTATTTT.